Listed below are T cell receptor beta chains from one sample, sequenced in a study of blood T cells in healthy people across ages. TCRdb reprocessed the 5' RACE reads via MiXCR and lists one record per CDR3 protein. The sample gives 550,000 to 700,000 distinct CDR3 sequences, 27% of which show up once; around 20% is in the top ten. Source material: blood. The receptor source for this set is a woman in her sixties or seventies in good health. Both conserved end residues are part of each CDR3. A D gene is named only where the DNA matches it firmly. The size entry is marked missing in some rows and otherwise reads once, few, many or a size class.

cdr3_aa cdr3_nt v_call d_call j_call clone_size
CAIKRSWESVTEAFF TGTGCCATCAAGAGGTCGTGGGAGTCCGTCACTGAAGCTTTCTTT TRBV10-3 NA TRBJ1-1 few
CATSRGTDLTGAKNIQYF TGTGCCACCAGCAGAGGGACAGACCTTACGGGGGCCAAAAACATTCAGTACTTC TRBV15 NA TRBJ2-4 few
CASSLGGPGTAGNTIYF TGTGCCAGCAGCTTAGGCGGACCCGGTACGGCTGGAAACACCATATATTTT TRBV7-3 NA TRBJ1-3 NA
CASSQSTSGVSYEQYF TGCGCCAGCAGCCAGTCGACTAGCGGGGTCTCCTACGAGCAGTACTTC TRBV4-3 TRBD2 TRBJ2-7 NA
CASSYASIPGGYAKNIQYF TGTGCCAGCAGTTACGCGTCCATCCCCGGTGGTTATGCCAAAAACATTCAGTACTTC TRBV6-5 NA TRBJ2-4 NA
CASSPLHGNNEQFF TGTGCCAGCTCACCACTTCATGGTAACAATGAGCAGTTCTTC TRBV18 NA TRBJ2-1 NA
CASSSTRPGQGAVGYTF TGTGCCAGCAGCTCGACCCGGCCGGGACAGGGGGCAGTTGGCTACACCTTC TRBV7-9 TRBD1 TRBJ1-2 NA
CSASRGNEQFF TGCAGTGCCTCACGGGGAAATGAGCAGTTCTTC TRBV20-1 NA TRBJ2-1 NA
CASSPLMNYGYTF TGTGCCAGCAGTCCGCTCATGAACTATGGCTACACCTTC TRBV2 NA TRBJ1-2 NA
CASTDGVVTDTQYF TGTGCCAGCACTGACGGGGTGGTGACAGATACGCAGTATTTT TRBV6-6 NA TRBJ2-3 few
CASSPGTDFTQETQYF TGCGCCAGCAGCCCCGGGACGGATTTTACTCAAGAGACCCAGTACTTC TRBV5-1 NA TRBJ2-5 NA
CSAEGLSNTGELFF TGCAGTGCCGAAGGACTATCGAACACCGGGGAGCTGTTTTTT TRBV20-1 NA TRBJ2-2 NA
CASSRSGTRYNEQFF TGTGCCAGCAGTCGGAGCGGGACCCGCTACAATGAGCAGTTCTTC TRBV12-3/TRBV12-4 TRBD2 TRBJ2-1 NA
CSATPGPNNYGYTF TGCAGCGCGACCCCGGGACCGAATAACTATGGCTACACCTTC TRBV29-1 NA TRBJ1-2 NA
CASSFTGGHTEAFF TGTGCCAGCAGCTTCACAGGGGGACACACTGAAGCTTTCTTT TRBV7-9 TRBD1 TRBJ1-1 NA
CASSSLPSGAAGTAGNTIYF TGTGCCAGCAGCTCCCTTCCCTCGGGGGCTGCGGGGACGGCTGGAAACACCATATATTTT TRBV11-3 NA TRBJ1-3 NA
CASSRGTAGANVLTF TGTGCCAGCAGCCGGGGGACAGCTGGGGCCAACGTCCTGACTTTC TRBV6-5 NA TRBJ2-6 NA
CASSYSTGNGAKNIQYF TGTGCCAGCAGTTACTCGACGGGGAATGGGGCCAAAAACATTCAGTACTTC TRBV6-5 NA TRBJ2-4 NA
CASSAGGGSTGNTIYF TGTGCCAGCAGCGCCGGGGGGGGGTCTACTGGAAACACCATATATTTT TRBV7-2 NA TRBJ1-3 NA
CASSAGTPNTEAFF TGTGCCAGCTCCGCCGGGACACCGAACACTGAAGCTTTCTTT TRBV6-1 NA TRBJ1-1 NA
CASPPRDRGNTEAFF TGTGCCAGCCCGCCTCGGGACAGGGGTAACACTGAAGCTTTCTTT TRBV28 TRBD1 TRBJ1-1 NA
CASSSDINTIYF TGTGCCAGCAGTTCCGATATAAACACCATATATTTT TRBV7-3 NA TRBJ1-3 NA
CASSGRGTDTQYF TGTGCCAGCAGTGGCAGGGGTACAGATACGCAGTATTTT TRBV27 NA TRBJ2-3 few
CASSQDWAGDGQPQHF TGTGCCAGCAGCCAAGACTGGGCAGGGGATGGACAGCCCCAGCATTTT TRBV4-2 NA TRBJ1-5 few
CASRETGAGGYTF TGTGCCAGCAGGGAAACAGGGGCAGGGGGCTACACCTTC TRBV6-5 TRBD1 TRBJ1-2 few
CASRTTSGTYNEQFF TGTGCCAGCAGGACGACTAGCGGGACGTACAATGAGCAGTTCTTC TRBV12-3/TRBV12-4 TRBD2 TRBJ2-1 NA
CASSLGHPEKLFF TGTGCCAGCAGTTTAGGACACCCCGAAAAACTGTTTTTT TRBV27 NA TRBJ1-4 NA
CSATVLSYEQYF TGCAGTGCTACCGTCTTATCCTACGAGCAGTACTTC TRBV20-1 NA TRBJ2-7 NA